These 18 T cell receptor beta chains originate from one sample sequenced in a study of T cell responses to AZD1222 COVID-19 vaccine. Assay used: immunoSEQ multiplex PCR; TCRdb lists only in-frame clones, some missing. The sample yields approximately 180,000 clones, roughly 88% seen once. The material sequenced was peripheral blood, taken on day 0 of AZD1222 vaccination. The receptors stem from an adult in good health.

The chain has TRBV2 and TRBJ1-2; D may be TRBD1 (5 bases). The germline V gene has CDR1 SNHLY and CDR2 FYNNEI. The germline V and J ends were trimmed by 7 bases and 8 bases, with 23 bases remaining between them. There are 15 residues in the CDR3. The CDR3 DNA follows: TGTGCCAGCAAAAGAATGGGGGACGGGCGGTGGGGCTACACCTTC. It specifies CASKRMGDGRWGYTF.

The V gene is TRBV7-5, the J gene TRBJ2-1; TRBD1, the D gene given by the table, was not confirmed from the DNA. TRBV7-5 is reported as a pseudogene. The CDR3 covers 16 residues. This CDR3 reads CARSSNTGHFYNEQFF. CDR3 nucleotide sequence: TGTGCCAGAAGCTCGAATACGGGACACTTCTACAATGAGCAGTTCTTC.

This clone was detected only once. The V gene is TRBV5-1, the J gene TRBJ2-1, with TRBD2 matching 9 bases. Trimming at V came to 2 bases and at J to 3 bases, leaving 3 bases not matched to a gene. This CDR3 region has 15 residues. Germline CDR1 reads SGHRS; CDR2 reads YFSETQ. The DNA of the CDR3 is TGCGCCAGCAGCTTTAGCGGGGGCAACTACAATGAGCAGTTCTTC. It codes for CASSFSGGNYNEQFF.

The CDR3 spells CASTLQDLSHGYTF. The CDR3 DNA follows: TGTGCCAGCACCCTACAAGACCTTAGCCATGGCTACACCTTC. V usage is TRBV28 and J usage is TRBJ1-2; D gene uncertain. The CDR3 is made up of 14 amino acids. The V and J ends lost 7 bases and 6 bases respectively, with 18 bases between them. CDR1 MDHEN and CDR2 SYDVKM come from the germline V gene.

The chain has TRBV4-2 and TRBJ1-1; tentatively, D is TRBD1 (6 bases). The ends were cut back, 6 bases at V and 0 bases at J, with 17 bases in the middle. The length of the CDR3 is 16 residues. Germline V gene data show CDR1 as LGHNA and CDR2 as YNFKEQ. This CDR3 reads CASSPQGWRMNTEAFF. Here the CDR3 DNA reads TGTGCCAGCAGTCCTCAGGGGTGGAGGATGAACACTGAAGCTTTCTTT.

This clone was counted only a few times. This chain joins TRBV7-6 and TRBJ1-6; tentative D call: TRBD1 (5 bases). Germline V CDR1 and CDR2: SGHVS, FNYEAQ. V lost 1 base and J lost 7, with 11 bases in between. CDR3 length equals 15 residues. CDR3 region: CASSLGGTFNSPLHF. CDR3 sequence (DNA): TGTGCCAGCAGCTTAGGAGGGACCTTCAATTCACCCCTCCACTTT.

This chain's CDR3 is CASSLGIPGDRANYGYTF. The CDR3 region has the DNA TGTGCCAGCAGCTTGGGCATACCGGGGGACCGAGCTAACTATGGCTACACCTTC. The rearrangement uses TRBV7-9 and TRBJ1-2; weak D call: TRBD1 (5 bases). Germline V CDR1 and CDR2: SEHNR, FQNEAQ (reference sequence). The CDR3 has 18 amino acids. V dropped 3 bases and J dropped 0 bases, with 20 bases sitting between them.

This chain connects TRBV11-2 to TRBJ1-1; TRBD1 matches at 8 bases. Per the germline V gene, CDR1 is SGHAT and CDR2 is FQNNGV. Losses at the gene ends were 5 bases for V and 8 bases for J; bases not matched to a gene: 10. This CDR3 is 14 amino acids long. CDR3 nucleotide sequence: TGTGCCAGCAGCCCGCCAGGGGGCTTCGTCGAAGCTTTCTTT. Residues: CASSPPGGFVEAFF.

The chain uses TRBV19 and TRBJ2-7; maybe TRBD1 (6 bases). V lost 2 bases, J lost 2 bases, and 7 bases lay in between. This CDR3 has 13 residues. Germline V gene data show CDR1 as LNHDA and CDR2 as SQIVND (reference sequence). The CDR3 region has the DNA TGTGCCAGTAGTATATCAGGGGCCTACGAGCAGTACTTC. The encoded protein is CASSISGAYEQYF.

In this sample, this clone turned up a few times. J is TRBJ2-1 and V is TRBV7-2; no clear D. Germline CDR1 SGHTA, CDR2 FQGNSA. The CDR3 sequence is 15 residues long. V was cut by 3 bases and J by 2 bases, with 11 bases left in between. DNA for the CDR3: TGTGCCAGCAGCTTGGAGACCCAAGCCTACAATGAGCAGTTCTTC. Its protein is CASSLETQAYNEQFF.

The chain links TRBV7-8 to TRBJ1-1, with D possibly being TRBD1 (5 bases). CDR3 length equals 13 residues. Trimming took off 3 bases at V and 4 bases at J, with 9 bases between the two ends. Germline lookup yields CDR1 SGHVS and CDR2 FQNEAQ. CDR3 in amino acids: CASSFEGFTEAFF. In DNA, the CDR3 is TGTGCCAGCAGCTTTGAGGGGTTCACTGAAGCTTTCTTT.

The gene calls are TRBV6-5 and TRBJ2-1; 11 bases fit TRBD2. V trimming: 7 bases; J trimming: 4 bases; junction bases outside the gene matches: 6. The germline V gene encodes CDR1 MNHEY and CDR2 SVGAGI. The CDR3 length is 15 residues. CDR3 amino acids: CASNDRLAGYNEQFF. Written as DNA, the CDR3 is TGTGCCAGCAACGACAGACTAGCGGGGTACAATGAGCAGTTCTTC.

The chain combines TRBV5-1 with TRBJ1-2; weak D call: TRBD1 (6 bases). The V gene lost 1 base and the J gene lost 2 bases, with 9 bases spanning the gap. The CDR3 runs 14 residues. Germline CDR1 and CDR2: SGHRS and YFSETQ. CDR3 protein: CASSLRTANYGYTF. The DNA of the CDR3 is TGCGCCAGCAGCTTGAGGACAGCGAACTATGGCTACACCTTC.

CDR3 nucleotide sequence: TGCGCCAGCAGCCACTCTGAGACAGGTACCGCAGATACGCAGTATTTT. As protein: CASSHSETGTADTQYF. The rearrangement links TRBV4-1 to TRBJ2-3; D might be TRBD1 (6 bases). Deletions cut 3 bases from V and 4 bases from J, with 17 bases between. This CDR3 region has 16 residues. Per germline, CDR1 MGHRA and CDR2 YSYEKL.

The CDR3, as DNA: TGCAGCGTGGAGAGGGGGGAGGTTGGAAACACCATATATTTT. Protein sequence: CSVERGEVGNTIYF. This chain joins TRBV29-1 and TRBJ1-3; D perhaps matches TRBD1 (6 bases). This CDR3 has 14 residues. In germline, CDR1 is SQVTM, CDR2 ANQGSEA. Trimming took off 6 bases at V and 3 bases at J, with 15 bases between the two ends.

This sequence joins TRBV19 and TRBJ2-7; 11 bases line up with TRBD1. The CDR3 runs to 15 residues. V was clipped by 5 bases and J by 4 bases; unmatched bases: 7. Germline V gene lookup returns CDR1 LNHDA and CDR2 SQIVND (reference sequence). The CDR3 loop is CASSASGTGGYEQYF. DNA for the CDR3: TGTGCCAGTAGTGCGTCCGGGACAGGGGGTTACGAGCAGTACTTC.

V usage is TRBV4-1 and J usage is TRBJ1-1; 11 nucleotides agree with TRBD1. The germline gives CDR1 MGHRA, CDR2 YSYEKL. V lost 1 base, J lost 5 bases, and 0 bases stayed unmatched. The CDR3 has 14 residues. The CDR3 region is CASSQGDRGTEAFF. CDR3 coding DNA: TGCGCCAGCAGCCAAGGGGACAGGGGGACTGAAGCTTTCTTT.

The chain links TRBV11-2 to TRBJ2-3; tentative D call: TRBD1 (6 bases). This CDR3 contains 17 residues. CDR1 is SGHAT and CDR2 is FQNNGV in the germline V gene. The V gene lost 1 base and the J gene lost 6 bases, with 20 bases spanning the gap. CDR3 sequence reads: CASSLVGWAGDLDTQYF. The CDR3, as DNA: TGTGCCAGCAGCTTAGTGGGTTGGGCAGGGGATCTGGATACGCAGTATTTT. Using reference TRBV11-2 and TRBJ2-3 for the parts outside the CDR3, the full variable domain is EAGVAQSPRYKIIEKRQSVAFWCNPISGHATLYWYQQILGQGPKLLIQFQNNGVVDDSQLPKDRFSAERLKGVDSTLKIQPAKLEDSAVYLCASSLVGWAGDLDTQYFGPGTRLTVL.